This TCR beta chain was sequenced during a study of shared clonotypes between healthy human individuals. Cells designated naive CD8 were CD45RO-negative and were positively selected for CCR7, with terminally differentiated effector memory CD45RA+ cells excluded. Whole-study results and caveats: Across a handful of donors, naive CD4 shared roughly 5%, naive CD8 around 3.5%, memory CD4 roughly 2.4%, memory CD8 0.4%.

TCRdb keeps only in-frame clones here, not all; method: immunoSEQ multiplex PCR. The top ten clones hold about 1.1% of a sample with millions of clones, approximately 94% of them seen once. As to this clone: Its antigen remains unknown.

Source material: naive CD8+ T cells sorted from blood. The receptor was isolated from a man younger than 30 in good health.

The chain's CDR3 is CASSDRGQGAQETQYF. The CDR3 nucleotides read TGTGCCAGCAGCGATCGGGGACAGGGGGCGCAAGAGACCCAGTACTTC. V is TRBV7-9 and J is TRBJ2-5; 12 bases fit TRBD1. CDR3 length: 16 residues. Unmatched junction bases numbered 6, after V lost 5 bases and J lost 2 bases. Germline V gives CDR1 SEHNR, CDR2 FQNEAQ (reference sequence).